This T cell receptor beta chain was profiled in a study of cytomegalovirus exposure and HLA in healthy donors. General study findings and limits: V- and J-gene trimming of TCR beta was linked (in a later analysis) to a missense DCLRE1C variant.

To note about this clone: Antigen specificity is unknown.

The PCR contained 60 Vbeta and 13 Jbeta primers. Generated by immunoSEQ multiplex PCR, the TCRdb table keeps only in-frame clones and is missing some. Of around 250,000 clones in the sample, 85% to 95% were seen once. The CDR3 contains 16 residues. The trim removed 2 bases at V and 9 bases at J, leaving 15 bases unmatched. Sample: PBMCs. This TCR was recovered from a girl aged 2 to 9 in good health and CMV-seronegative. The chain couples TRBV6-7 to TRBJ2-7; 8 bases are shared with TRBD2. TRBV6-7 is known as an ORF, though its function is uncertain. Here the CDR3 reads CASSYPSGGTEGWQYF. The CDR3 DNA reads TGTGCCAGCAGTTACCCATCGGGGGGGACCGAAGGATGGCAGTACTTC.